This T cell receptor beta chain was found in a study of a mutant IDH1 vaccine in newly diagnosed glioma. The wider study: Averaging roughly 40 years of age, treated patients were about 60% male and about 38% female. Notes on the study in general: Patients showed vaccine-induced immune responses at a rate of under 95%.

Stated time point: week 5, during vaccination. Every vaccine dose comprised 300 ug of mutant IDH1 20-mer peptide plus topical imiquimod. This CDR3 is 15 amino acids long. Germline V gene sequence: CDR1 SGHNT, CDR2 YYREEE (reference sequence). V shed 1 base and J shed 1 base, with 9 bases lying between them. The table lists this clone with a few counts. Its target is not known. Using immunoSEQ multiplex PCR, the repertoire was profiled, and TCRdb retains in-frame clones only, with some absent. The table includes almost 30,000 clones, around 90% detected once. The sequence derives from a woman in her thirties or forties with glioma. Some clones in this sample may be carry-over from other donors' samples. The chain has TRBV5-4 and TRBJ1-3; tentative D call: TRBD1 (5 bases). The sequences come from peripheral blood mononuclear cells (PBMCs), collected from a glioma patient whose treatment included an IDH1 peptide vaccine. CDR3 in amino acids: CASSLRGMSGNTIYF. DNA for the CDR3: TGTGCCAGCAGCTTGCGGGGGATGTCTGGAAACACCATATATTTT.